These 22 T cell receptor beta chains were all obtained from the same sample, sequenced in a study of T cell responses to AZD1222 COVID-19 vaccine. Assay: immunoSEQ multiplex PCR; the TCRdb copy retains only in-frame clones and omits some. The table lists approximately 200,000 clones, roughly 92% of them singletons. Specimen: peripheral blood, collected 28 days after the second AZD1222 dose. The receptors come from an adult who received the AZD1222 COVID-19 vaccine.

This sequence joins TRBV7-3 and TRBJ1-1; D may be TRBD1 (5 bases). The germline V gene encodes CDR1 SGHTA and CDR2 FQGTGA. The CDR3 covers 15 residues. Deletions cut 1 base from V and 4 bases from J, with 13 bases between. The CDR3 protein is CASSLRPDGTTEAFF. DNA of the CDR3: TGTGCCAGCAGCTTAAGGCCAGATGGGACCACTGAAGCTTTCTTT.

The rearrangement links TRBV19 to TRBJ2-6, with D perhaps TRBD2 (6 bases). The CDR3 has 15 residues. The germline gives CDR1 LNHDA, CDR2 SQIVND (reference sequence). V was cut by 3 bases and J by 4 bases, with 10 bases left in between. In DNA, the CDR3 is TGTGCCAGTAGTATGGGGGGTACCGGGGCCAACGTCCTGACTTTC. It encodes CASSMGGTGANVLTF.

This chain joins TRBV18 and TRBJ2-1; D remains ambiguous. V was clipped by 2 bases and J by 4 bases, with 15 bases between them. The CDR3 totals 16 residues. Germline-derived CDR1 and CDR2 are KGHSH and LQKENI. Written as DNA, the CDR3 is TGTGCCAGCTCACCAAGGAATCCACGTTTTTACAATGAGCAGTTCTTC. Residues: CASSPRNPRFYNEQFF.

V usage is TRBV28 and J usage is TRBJ1-4; tentative D call: TRBD1 (5 bases). V was clipped by 6 bases and J by 8 bases, with 16 bases between them. Germline loops: CDR1 MDHEN, CDR2 SYDVKM. This CDR3 spans 14 amino acids. CDR3 residues: CASSPVGAKEKLFF. In DNA, the CDR3 is TGTGCCAGCAGCCCTGTAGGGGCGAAGGAAAAACTGTTTTTT.

This clone has a handful of counts. This chain links TRBV28 with TRBJ1-2; 8 positions agree with TRBD1. CDR1 and CDR2 from the germline V gene are MDHEN and SYDVKM. Trimming at V came to 5 bases and at J to 7 bases, leaving 6 bases not matched to a gene. The CDR3 loop spans 13 amino acids. The CDR3 reads CASSRQGLSGYTF. The CDR3 bases are TGTGCCAGCAGTCGACAGGGGCTGAGTGGCTACACCTTC.

CDR3 sequence reads: CATSRDRTADNSPLHF. CDR3 nucleotides: TGTGCCACCAGCAGAGATAGGACAGCGGATAATTCACCCCTCCACTTT. The chain carries TRBV15 and TRBJ1-6; possibly TRBD1 for D (6 bases). This CDR3 has 16 amino acids. The germline V and J ends were trimmed by 0 bases and 5 bases, with 11 bases remaining between them. Germline CDR1 reads LNHNV; CDR2 reads YYDKDF (reference sequence). The full variable domain, its missing parts supplied by reference TRBV15 and TRBJ1-6, is DAMVIQNPRYQVTQFGKPVTLSCSQTLNHNVMYWYQQKSSQAPKLLFHYYDKDFNNEADTPDNFQSRRPNTSFCFLDIRSPGLGDTAMYLCATSRDRTADNSPLHFGNGTRLTVT.

This clone has just a few counts. The chain couples TRBV7-2 to TRBJ1-2, with no clear D. The CDR3 extends over 14 amino acids. Germline V CDR1 and CDR2: SGHTA, FQGNSA. Trimming took off 6 bases at V and 7 bases at J, with 18 bases between the two ends. Written as DNA, the CDR3 is TGTGCCAGCAGTTCAGCGGGCAGTTCCTCTGGCTACACCTTC. This codes for CASSSAGSSSGYTF.

This clone was seen a single time. The chain employs TRBV29-1 and TRBJ2-7; 9 bases match TRBD2. The CDR3 covers 13 residues. From germline, CDR1 is SQVTM and CDR2 ANQGSEA. J lost 2 bases, V lost 6 bases, and 5 bases had no gene match. The CDR3 DNA sequence: TGCAGCGTCTTAGCGGGAGCCGCCTACGAGCAGTACTTC. This sequence encodes CSVLAGAAYEQYF.

The chain is built from TRBV5-6 and TRBJ2-7; 10 bases align to TRBD1. The CDR3 loop spans 18 amino acids. The V gene's germline CDR1 is SGHDT and CDR2 YYEEEE. Trimming cost V 3 bases and J 4 bases; bases outside gene matches: 16. This CDR3 reads CASSSRGQGLLMAYEQYF. As DNA, the CDR3 is TGTGCCAGCAGCTCACGGGGACAGGGGCTCCTAATGGCATACGAGCAGTACTTC.

This clone came up once. The chain carries TRBV7-3 and TRBJ2-1; unclear D gene. Trimming stripped 3 bases from V and 7 bases from J, with 16 bases between. Germline V gene data show CDR1 as SGHTA and CDR2 as FQGTGA. The CDR3 is 15 residues long. CDR3 region: CASSFESLGRNEQFF. CDR3 DNA: TGTGCCAGCAGCTTCGAGTCCCTCGGGCGGAATGAGCAGTTCTTC.

This clone was found a few times. This chain links TRBV5-5 with TRBJ2-7; no definite D call. There are 9 residues in the CDR3. V was pared by 9 bases and J by 9 bases, with 10 bases between. Germline V gene sequence: CDR1 SGHKS, CDR2 YYEKEE (reference sequence). CDR3 sequence (DNA): TGTGCCATCCCACCGTGGCAGTACTTC. Encoded protein: CAIPPWQYF.

The J gene is TRBJ1-1, the V gene TRBV5-1, with D tentatively TRBD1 (5 bases). CDR1 is SGHRS, CDR2 YFSETQ, per germline. This CDR3 spans 14 amino acids. V lost 0 bases and J 4 bases, leaving 10 bases between the germline ends. CDR3 nucleotides: TGCGCCAGCAGCTTGGCCCCAGGGAGCACTGAAGCTTTCTTT. Translated, it gives CASSLAPGSTEAFF. Combining the CDR3 with reference TRBV5-1 and TRBJ1-1 gives the whole variable domain KAGVTQTPRYLIKTRGQQVTLSCSPISGHRSVSWYQQTPGQGLQFLFEYFSETQRNKGNFPGRFSGRQFSNSRSEMNVSTLELGDSALYLCASSLAPGSTEAFFGQGTRLTVV.

The chain recombines TRBV5-5 with TRBJ2-7; 7 bases are shared with TRBD2. The CDR3 spans 17 residues. Looked up from germline, CDR1 is SGHKS and CDR2 is YYEKEE (reference sequence). V was pared by 0 bases and J by 2 bases, with 11 bases of the junction left unmatched. The CDR3 spells CASSLAPNRDYTYEQYF. The CDR3 DNA sequence: TGTGCCAGCAGCTTGGCGCCCAACCGGGACTACACCTACGAGCAGTACTTC.

The chain joins TRBV4-1 to TRBJ2-7; 7 bases agree with TRBD2. The CDR3 loop spans 16 amino acids. After removal of 6 bases from V and 0 bases from J, the junction contained 11 bases not matched to a gene. Per the germline V gene, CDR1 is MGHRA and CDR2 is YSYEKL. CDR3 region: CASSPTSRESSYEQYF. The DNA of the CDR3 is TGCGCCAGCAGTCCCACGTCGCGGGAGAGCTCCTACGAGCAGTACTTC.

This sequence joins TRBV28 and TRBJ1-2; D uncertain. CDR3 length equals 13 residues. Germline V lookup: CDR1 MDHEN, CDR2 SYDVKM. The ends were cut back, 6 bases at V and 2 bases at J, with 10 bases in the middle. The CDR3 sequence: CASSRGRNYGYTF. Written as DNA, the CDR3 is TGTGCCAGCAGCCGAGGACGGAACTATGGCTACACCTTC.

This clone was recorded only once. The chain recombines TRBV7-2 with TRBJ2-6; D is unclear. Trimming took off 1 base at V and 3 bases at J, with 1 base between the two ends. CDR3 length: 13 amino acids. Germline V lookup: CDR1 SGHTA, CDR2 FQGNSA. The CDR3 sequence is CASSLVGANVLTF. For the CDR3, the DNA is TGTGCCAGCAGCTTAGTTGGGGCCAACGTCCTGACTTTC.

The rearrangement joins TRBV27 to TRBJ2-7; 11 nucleotides line up with TRBD2. The CDR3 length is 15 residues. Germline V gene sequence: CDR1 MNHEY, CDR2 SMNVEV (reference sequence). J lost 2 bases, V lost 8 bases, and 8 bases had no gene match. CDR3 DNA: TGTGCCAGCCGCCCCGGGACTAGCGGAACCTACGAGCAGTACTTC. Its protein is CASRPGTSGTYEQYF.

The V and J genes are TRBV15 and TRBJ2-1; D call uncertain. The CDR3 sequence is 11 residues long. The ends were cut back, 0 bases at V and 7 bases at J, with 1 base in the middle. The V gene's germline CDR1 is LNHNV and CDR2 YYDKDF (reference sequence). The CDR3 DNA sequence: TGTGCCACCAGCAGAGAAAATGAGCAGTTCTTC. Translation gives CATSRENEQFF.

The rearrangement joins TRBV6-1 to TRBJ1-1; TRBD1 matches 7 bases. Germline CDR1 and CDR2: MNHNS and SASEGT. V trimming: 3 bases; J trimming: 7 bases; junction bases outside the gene matches: 5. CDR3 length equals 13 residues. DNA for the CDR3: TGTGCCAGCAGTGAGCTTGACAGGGATGAAGCTTTCTTT. Protein product: CASSELDRDEAFF.

This chain connects TRBV18 to TRBJ2-5; 7 bases are shared with TRBD1. This CDR3 region has 17 residues. Trimming cost V 2 bases and J 1 base; bases outside gene matches: 10. Per germline, CDR1 KGHSH and CDR2 LQKENI. Written as DNA, the CDR3 is TGTGCCAGCTCACCATACCGCGACAGGGTACTCCAAGAGACCCAGTACTTC. Its protein is CASSPYRDRVLQETQYF.

CDR3: CASSPGTSGRAAEQYF. In nucleotides, the CDR3 is TGTGCCAGCAGTCCCGGGACTAGCGGGAGGGCCGCCGAGCAGTACTTC. This rearrangement joins TRBV7-9 to TRBJ2-7, with 16 bases lining up with TRBD2. This CDR3 region has 16 residues. Germline V gene lookup returns CDR1 SEHNR and CDR2 FQNEAQ (reference sequence). V lost 6 bases, J lost 6 bases, and 8 bases stayed unmatched.

The rearrangement links TRBV6-5 to TRBJ2-5; D is perhaps TRBD2 (5 bases). CDR1 and CDR2 (germline): MNHEY, SVGAGI. V was pared by 6 bases and J by 2 bases, with 16 bases between. The CDR3 spans 15 residues. The CDR3 DNA reads as TGTGCCAGCAGCACCGGCGGGCTTATACAAGAGACCCAGTACTTC. Translated: CASSTGGLIQETQYF.